Following are 9 T cell receptor beta chains from one sample sequenced in a study of T cell responses to AZD1222 COVID-19 vaccine. Sequencing was performed with immunoSEQ multiplex PCR; in TCRdb, only in-frame clones are kept and a portion is missing. Among 180,000 or so clones listed, about 89% were seen once. This material consisted of peripheral blood, taken 28 days after the second AZD1222 dose. The receptors were gathered from an adult who received the AZD1222 COVID-19 vaccine.

V is TRBV12-3 or TRBV12-4 and J is TRBJ2-5; D is ambiguous. This CDR3 region has 12 residues. Trimming took off 4 bases at V and 12 bases at J, with 15 bases between the two ends. Here the CDR3 DNA reads TGTGCCAGCAGTTCTCAAAAAGGGCCAAAGTACTTC. It encodes CASSSQKGPKYF.

The rearrangement links TRBV3-1 (or the pseudogene TRBV3-2) to TRBJ2-1; 9 bases fit TRBD2. V was pared by 1 base and J by 5 bases, with 15 bases of the junction left unmatched. This CDR3 region has 19 residues. CDR1 and CDR2 from the germline V gene are LGHDT and YNNKEL (reference sequence). The CDR3 here is CASSQVSGGWTSAHNEQFF. The CDR3 nucleotides read TGTGCCAGCAGCCAAGTTTCCGGGGGTTGGACTAGCGCCCACAATGAGCAGTTCTTC.

This clone was detected only a few times. V and J are TRBV20-1 and TRBJ2-7; no firm D call. Germline CDR1 DFQATT, CDR2 SNEGSKA (reference sequence). CDR3 length: 11 residues. Between the trimmed V and J ends, which lost 6 bases and 5 bases, there was a span of 11 bases. CDR3 coding DNA: TGCAGTGCCTCCCGACCCAACGAGCAGTACTTC. Protein product: CSASRPNEQYF.

The sample holds one count of this clone. The rearrangement links TRBV20-1 to TRBJ1-2; D not certain. Germline V gives CDR1 DFQATT, CDR2 SNEGSKA (reference sequence). CDR3 length: 14 residues. Trimming left V 3 bases short and J 2 bases short, with 13 bases between. The CDR3 is CSASPAQQNYGYTF. In DNA form, the CDR3 reads TGCAGTGCTAGTCCTGCACAGCAAAACTATGGCTACACCTTC.

V usage is TRBV27 and J usage is TRBJ1-6; possible D gene TRBD1, 6 bases. CDR1 is MNHEY, CDR2 SMNVEV, per germline (reference sequence). The CDR3 consists of 17 residues. V was shortened by 6 bases and J by 0 bases, with 15 bases between the two germline ends. The CDR3 here is CASSKDRKSSYNSPLHF. Written as DNA, the CDR3 is TGTGCCAGCAGCAAGGACAGAAAGAGCTCCTATAATTCACCCCTCCACTTT.

The rearrangement links TRBV18 to TRBJ1-3; D unclear. This CDR3 is built from 14 residues. The germline V gene encodes CDR1 KGHSH and CDR2 LQKENI. Trimming cost V 3 bases and J 0 bases, with 6 bases left between them. CDR3 bases: TGTGCCAGCTCACCGAAGAGCTCTGGAAACACCATATATTTT. Its translation: CASSPKSSGNTIYF.

The V call is TRBV5-6, the J call TRBJ1-5, with 7 bases that match TRBD1. CDR3 size: 14 residues. Germline V gene sequence: CDR1 SGHDT, CDR2 YYEEEE. V lost 3 bases, J lost 7 bases, and 7 bases stayed unmatched. The CDR3 DNA follows: TGTGCCAGCAGCTCCGACAGGGTAAGCCAGCCCCAGCATTTT. Protein sequence: CASSSDRVSQPQHF. Complete variable domain (other parts from reference TRBV5-6 and TRBJ1-5): DAGVTQSPTHLIKTRGQQVTLRCSPKSGHDTVSWYQQALGQGPQFIFQYYEEEERQRGNFPDRFSGHQFPNYSSELNVNALLLGDSALYLCASSSDRVSQPQHFGDGTRLSIL.

The V and J genes are TRBV24-1 and TRBJ1-4, with TRBD1 matching 7 bases. CDR1 is KGHDR and CDR2 is SFDVKD in the germline V gene. This CDR3 contains 17 residues. J lost 9 bases, V lost 0 bases, and 12 bases had no gene match. The CDR3 nucleotides are TGTGCCACCAGTGATTTGGGTCAGGGGGGCCGCAGAAAAAAACTGTTTTTT. Translating gives CATSDLGQGGRRKKLFF.

The chain employs TRBV5-4 and TRBJ2-3, with TRBD2 matching 7 bases. Germline CDR1 is SGHNT and CDR2 is YYREEE (reference sequence). CDR3 size: 16 residues. J gave up 0 bases and V 4 bases, and 8 bases lay outside the gene matches. In DNA form, the CDR3 reads TGTGCCAGCAGCCTCCCCGGGGGGTCTAGCACAGATACGCAGTATTTT. Translated: CASSLPGGSSTDTQYF.